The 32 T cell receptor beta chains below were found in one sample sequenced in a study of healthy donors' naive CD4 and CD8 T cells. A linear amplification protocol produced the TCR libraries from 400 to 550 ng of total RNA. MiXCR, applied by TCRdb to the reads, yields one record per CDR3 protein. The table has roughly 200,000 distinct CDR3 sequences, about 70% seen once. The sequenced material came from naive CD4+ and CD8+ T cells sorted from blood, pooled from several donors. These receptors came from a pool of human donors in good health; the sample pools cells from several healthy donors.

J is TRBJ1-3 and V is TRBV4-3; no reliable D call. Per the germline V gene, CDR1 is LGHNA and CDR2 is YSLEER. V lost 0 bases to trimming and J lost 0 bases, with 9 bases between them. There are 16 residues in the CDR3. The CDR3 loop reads CASSQDYFFSGNTIYF. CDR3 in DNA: TGCGCCAGCAGCCAAGATTATTTCTTCTCTGGAAACACCATATATTTT.

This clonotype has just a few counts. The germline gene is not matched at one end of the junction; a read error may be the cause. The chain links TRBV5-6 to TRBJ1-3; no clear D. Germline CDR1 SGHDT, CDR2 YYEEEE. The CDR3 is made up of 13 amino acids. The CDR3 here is CASSPIPGNTIYF. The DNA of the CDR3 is TGTGCCAGCAGCCCGATACCTGGGAACACCATATATTTT.

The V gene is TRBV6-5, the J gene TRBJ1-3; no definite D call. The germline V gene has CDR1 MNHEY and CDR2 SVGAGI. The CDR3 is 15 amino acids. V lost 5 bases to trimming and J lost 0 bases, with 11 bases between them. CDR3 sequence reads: CASSDSSLSGNTIYF. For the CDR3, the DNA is TGTGCCAGCAGTGATAGCTCCCTCTCTGGAAACACCATATATTTT.

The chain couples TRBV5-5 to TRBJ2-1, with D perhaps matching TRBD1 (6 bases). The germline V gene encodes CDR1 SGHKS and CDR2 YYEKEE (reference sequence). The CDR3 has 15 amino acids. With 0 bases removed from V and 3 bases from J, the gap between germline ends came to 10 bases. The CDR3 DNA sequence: TGTGCCAGCAGCTTGGGCAGGGGAGACTACAATGAGCAGTTCTTC. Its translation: CASSLGRGDYNEQFF. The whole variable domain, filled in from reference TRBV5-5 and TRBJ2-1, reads DAGVTQSPTHLIKTRGQQVTLRCSPISGHKSVSWYQQVLGQGPQFIFQYYEKEERGRGNFPDRFSARQFPNYSSELNVNALLLGDSALYLCASSLGRGDYNEQFFGPGTRLTVL.

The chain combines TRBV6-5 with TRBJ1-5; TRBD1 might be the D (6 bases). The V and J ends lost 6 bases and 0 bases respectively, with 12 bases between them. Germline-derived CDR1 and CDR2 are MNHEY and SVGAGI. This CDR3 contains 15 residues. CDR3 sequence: CASSLQGNSNQPQHF. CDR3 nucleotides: TGTGCCAGCAGCCTACAGGGTAATAGCAATCAGCCCCAGCATTTT.

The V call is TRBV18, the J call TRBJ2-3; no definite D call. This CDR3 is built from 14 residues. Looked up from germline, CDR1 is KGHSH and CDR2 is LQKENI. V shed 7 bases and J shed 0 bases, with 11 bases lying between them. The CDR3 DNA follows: TGTGCCAGCTTGCCGACGTCCAGCACAGATACGCAGTATTTT. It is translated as CASLPTSSTDTQYF.

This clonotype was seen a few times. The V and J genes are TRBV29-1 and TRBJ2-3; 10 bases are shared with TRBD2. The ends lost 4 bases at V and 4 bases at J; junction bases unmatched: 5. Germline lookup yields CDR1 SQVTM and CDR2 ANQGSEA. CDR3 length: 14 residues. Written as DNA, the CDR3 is TGCAGCGTTGCAGCGGGAGGGCGTCCAGATACGCAGTATTTT. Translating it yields CSVAAGGRPDTQYF.

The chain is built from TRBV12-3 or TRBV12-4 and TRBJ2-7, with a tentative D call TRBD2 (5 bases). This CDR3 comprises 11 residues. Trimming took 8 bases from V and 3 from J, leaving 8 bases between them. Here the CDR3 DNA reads TGTGCCAGCGGGAGTGTCTACGAGCAGTACTTC. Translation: CASGSVYEQYF.

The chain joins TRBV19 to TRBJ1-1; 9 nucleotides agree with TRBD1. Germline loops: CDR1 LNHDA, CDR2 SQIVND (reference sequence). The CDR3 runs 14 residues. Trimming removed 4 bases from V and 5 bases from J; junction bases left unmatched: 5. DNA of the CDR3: TGTGCCAGTAGTACCGGGACAGGGCGAACTGAAGCTTTCTTT. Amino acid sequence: CASSTGTGRTEAFF.

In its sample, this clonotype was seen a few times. The CDR3 DNA follows: TGTGCCAGCAGTTTATATTCGGGTAATCAGCCCCAGCATTTT. Protein product: CASSLYSGNQPQHF. This chain links TRBV27 with TRBJ1-5; D gene ambiguous. Germline CDR1 and CDR2: MNHEY and SMNVEV (reference sequence). V was cut by 1 base and J by 4 bases, with 8 bases left in between. This CDR3 comprises 14 residues.

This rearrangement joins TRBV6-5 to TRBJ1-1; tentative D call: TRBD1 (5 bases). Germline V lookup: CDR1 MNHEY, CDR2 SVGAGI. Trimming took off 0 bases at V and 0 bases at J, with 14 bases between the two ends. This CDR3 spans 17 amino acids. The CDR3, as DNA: TGTGCCAGCAGTTACTCCCACCCCAGGGATATGAACACTGAAGCTTTCTTT. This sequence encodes CASSYSHPRDMNTEAFF.

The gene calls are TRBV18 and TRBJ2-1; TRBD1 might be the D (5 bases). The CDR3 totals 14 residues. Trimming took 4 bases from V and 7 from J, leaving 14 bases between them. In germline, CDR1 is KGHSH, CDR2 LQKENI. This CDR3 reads CASSRTLQGNEQFF. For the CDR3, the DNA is TGTGCCAGCTCACGGACCCTCCAGGGTAATGAGCAGTTCTTC.

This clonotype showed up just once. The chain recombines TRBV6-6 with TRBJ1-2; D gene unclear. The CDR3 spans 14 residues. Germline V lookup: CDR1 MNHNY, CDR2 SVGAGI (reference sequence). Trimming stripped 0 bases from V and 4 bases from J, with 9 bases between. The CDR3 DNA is TGTGCCAGCAGTTACTCGGGGTGGACCTATGGCTACACCTTC. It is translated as CASSYSGWTYGYTF.

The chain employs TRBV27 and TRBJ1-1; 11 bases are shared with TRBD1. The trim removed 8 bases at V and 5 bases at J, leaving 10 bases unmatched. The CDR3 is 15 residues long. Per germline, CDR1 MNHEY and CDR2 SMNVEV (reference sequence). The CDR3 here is CASFTRDRGYTEAFF. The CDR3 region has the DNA TGTGCCAGCTTTACCCGGGACAGGGGGTATACTGAAGCTTTCTTT.

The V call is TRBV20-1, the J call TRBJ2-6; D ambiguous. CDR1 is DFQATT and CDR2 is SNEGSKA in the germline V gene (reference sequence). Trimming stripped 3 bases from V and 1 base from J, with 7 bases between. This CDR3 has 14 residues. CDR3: CSARGSSGANVLTF. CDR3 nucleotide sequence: TGCAGTGCTAGGGGGTCTTCTGGGGCCAACGTCCTGACTTTC.

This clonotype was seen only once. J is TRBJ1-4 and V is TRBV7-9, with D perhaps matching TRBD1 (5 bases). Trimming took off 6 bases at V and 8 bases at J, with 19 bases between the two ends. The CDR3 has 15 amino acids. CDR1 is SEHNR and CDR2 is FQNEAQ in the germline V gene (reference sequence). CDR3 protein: CASSLGGRGAEKLFF. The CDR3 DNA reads TGTGCCAGCAGTCTCGGTGGAAGGGGCGCGGAAAAACTGTTTTTT.

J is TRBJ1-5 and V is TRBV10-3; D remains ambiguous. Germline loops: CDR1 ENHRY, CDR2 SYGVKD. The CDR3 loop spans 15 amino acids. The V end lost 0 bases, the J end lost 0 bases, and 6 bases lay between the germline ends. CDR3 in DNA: TGTGCCATCAGTGAGTCTGGCGTTAGCAATCAGCCCCAGCATTTT. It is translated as CAISESGVSNQPQHF.

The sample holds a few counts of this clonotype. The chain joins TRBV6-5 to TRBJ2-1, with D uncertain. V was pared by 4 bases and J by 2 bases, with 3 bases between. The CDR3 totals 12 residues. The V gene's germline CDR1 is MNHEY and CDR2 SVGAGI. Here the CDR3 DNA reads TGTGCCAGCAGTTCCCCCTACAATGAGCAGTTCTTC. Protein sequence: CASSSPYNEQFF.

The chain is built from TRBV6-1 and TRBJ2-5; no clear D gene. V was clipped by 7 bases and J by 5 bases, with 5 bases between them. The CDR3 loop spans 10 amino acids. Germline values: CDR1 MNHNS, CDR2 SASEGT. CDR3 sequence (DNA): TGTGCCAGCACCGCGGAGACCCAGTACTTC. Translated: CASTAETQYF.

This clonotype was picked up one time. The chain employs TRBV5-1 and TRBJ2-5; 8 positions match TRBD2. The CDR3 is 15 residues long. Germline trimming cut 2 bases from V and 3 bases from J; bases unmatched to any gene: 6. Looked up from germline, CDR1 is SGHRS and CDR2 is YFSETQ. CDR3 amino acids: CASSFAGGPEETQYF. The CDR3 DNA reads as TGCGCCAGCAGCTTTGCGGGAGGACCCGAAGAGACCCAGTACTTC.

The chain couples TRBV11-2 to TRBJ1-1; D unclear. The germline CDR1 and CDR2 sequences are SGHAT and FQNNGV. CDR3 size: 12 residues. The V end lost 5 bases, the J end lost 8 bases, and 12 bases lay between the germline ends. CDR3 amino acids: CASSPQDGEAFF. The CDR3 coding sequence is TGTGCCAGCAGCCCCCAGGACGGCGAAGCTTTCTTT.

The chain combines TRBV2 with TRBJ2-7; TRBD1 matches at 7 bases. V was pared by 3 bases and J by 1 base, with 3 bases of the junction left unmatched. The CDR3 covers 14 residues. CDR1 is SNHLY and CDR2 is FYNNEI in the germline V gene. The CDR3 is CASSEAGGSYEQYF. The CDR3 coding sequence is TGTGCCAGCAGTGAGGCAGGGGGTTCCTACGAGCAGTACTTC.

CDR3 nucleotides: TGTGCCAGCAGTTTCCCGATTCGGGGTGGGAGCAATGAGCAGTTCTTC. It specifies CASSFPIRGGSNEQFF. J is TRBJ2-1 and V is TRBV27; D is perhaps TRBD2 (5 bases). The CDR3 spans 16 residues. Germline CDR1 reads MNHEY; CDR2 reads SMNVEV (reference sequence). V was trimmed by 3 bases and J by 6 bases, leaving 18 bases between them.

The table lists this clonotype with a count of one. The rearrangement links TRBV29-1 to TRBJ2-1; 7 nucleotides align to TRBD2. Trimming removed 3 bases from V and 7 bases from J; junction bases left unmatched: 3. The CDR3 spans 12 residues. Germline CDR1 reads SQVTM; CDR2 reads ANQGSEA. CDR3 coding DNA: TGCAGCGTTGAGGGTAGCGGGAATGAGCAGTTCTTC. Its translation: CSVEGSGNEQFF.

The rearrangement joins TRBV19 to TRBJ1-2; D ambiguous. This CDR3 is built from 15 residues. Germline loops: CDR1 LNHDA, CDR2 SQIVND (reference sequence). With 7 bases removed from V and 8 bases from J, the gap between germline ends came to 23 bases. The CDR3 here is CASTATSATRYGYTF. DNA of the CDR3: TGTGCCAGTACTGCCACATCTGCGACCCGGTACGGCTACACCTTC.

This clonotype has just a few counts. This CDR3 reads CALRFRQPTNEKLFF. Written as DNA, the CDR3 is TGTGCATTGCGATTTCGACAGCCAACTAATGAAAAACTGTTTTTT. The chain combines TRBV30 with TRBJ1-4; tentative D call: TRBD1 (5 bases). Germline V lookup: CDR1 GTSNPN, CDR2 SVGIG (reference sequence). The CDR3 spans 15 residues.

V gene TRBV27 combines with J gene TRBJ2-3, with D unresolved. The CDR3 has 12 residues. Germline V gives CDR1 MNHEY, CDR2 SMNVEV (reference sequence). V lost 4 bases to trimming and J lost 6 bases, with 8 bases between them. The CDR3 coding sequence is TGTGCCAGCAGTTCAACATGGGATACGCAGTATTTT. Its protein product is CASSSTWDTQYF.

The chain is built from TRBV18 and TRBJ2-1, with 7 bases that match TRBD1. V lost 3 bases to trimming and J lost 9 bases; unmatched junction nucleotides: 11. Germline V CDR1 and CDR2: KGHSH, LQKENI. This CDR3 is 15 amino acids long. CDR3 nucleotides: TGTGCCAGCTCACCTGGGCGACAGGGCACCAGTGAGCAGTTCTTC. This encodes CASSPGRQGTSEQFF.

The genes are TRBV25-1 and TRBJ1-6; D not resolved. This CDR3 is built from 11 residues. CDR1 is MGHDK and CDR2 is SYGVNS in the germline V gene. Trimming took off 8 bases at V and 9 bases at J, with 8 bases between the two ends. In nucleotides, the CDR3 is TGTGCCAGCGGGTCGGGTTCACCCCTCCACTTT. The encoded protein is CASGSGSPLHF.

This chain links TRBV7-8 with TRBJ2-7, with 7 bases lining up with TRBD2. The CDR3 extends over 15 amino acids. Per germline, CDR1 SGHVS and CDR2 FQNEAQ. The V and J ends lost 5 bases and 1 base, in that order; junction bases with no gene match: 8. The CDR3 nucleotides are TGTGCCAGCAGCCGAAGCGGGGCCGAATCCTACGAGCAGTACTTC. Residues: CASSRSGAESYEQYF.

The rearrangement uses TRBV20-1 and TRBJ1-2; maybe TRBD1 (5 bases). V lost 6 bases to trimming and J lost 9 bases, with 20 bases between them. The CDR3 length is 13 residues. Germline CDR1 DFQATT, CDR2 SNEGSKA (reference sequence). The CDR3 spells CSAATTGARSYTF. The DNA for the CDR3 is TGCAGTGCAGCCACAACAGGAGCTCGAAGCTACACCTTC.

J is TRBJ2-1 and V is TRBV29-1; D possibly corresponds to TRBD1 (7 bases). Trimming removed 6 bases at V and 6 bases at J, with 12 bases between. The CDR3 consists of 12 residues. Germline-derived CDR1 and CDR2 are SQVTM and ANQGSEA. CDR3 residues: CSVDRDFNEQFF. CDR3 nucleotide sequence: TGCAGCGTCGACAGGGACTTCAATGAGCAGTTCTTC.